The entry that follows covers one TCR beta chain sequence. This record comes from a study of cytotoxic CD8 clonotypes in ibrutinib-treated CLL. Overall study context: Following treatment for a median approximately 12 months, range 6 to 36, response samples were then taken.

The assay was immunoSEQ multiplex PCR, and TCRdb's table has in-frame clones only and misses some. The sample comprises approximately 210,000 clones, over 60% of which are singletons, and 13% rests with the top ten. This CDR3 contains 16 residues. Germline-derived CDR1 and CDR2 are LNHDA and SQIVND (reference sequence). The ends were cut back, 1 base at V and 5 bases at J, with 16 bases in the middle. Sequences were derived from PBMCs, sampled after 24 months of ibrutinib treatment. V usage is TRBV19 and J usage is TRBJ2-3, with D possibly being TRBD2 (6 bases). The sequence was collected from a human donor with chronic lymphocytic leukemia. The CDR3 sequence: CASSIAPGVWEDTQYF. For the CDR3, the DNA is TGTGCCAGTAGTATAGCCCCGGGAGTCTGGGAAGATACGCAGTATTTT.